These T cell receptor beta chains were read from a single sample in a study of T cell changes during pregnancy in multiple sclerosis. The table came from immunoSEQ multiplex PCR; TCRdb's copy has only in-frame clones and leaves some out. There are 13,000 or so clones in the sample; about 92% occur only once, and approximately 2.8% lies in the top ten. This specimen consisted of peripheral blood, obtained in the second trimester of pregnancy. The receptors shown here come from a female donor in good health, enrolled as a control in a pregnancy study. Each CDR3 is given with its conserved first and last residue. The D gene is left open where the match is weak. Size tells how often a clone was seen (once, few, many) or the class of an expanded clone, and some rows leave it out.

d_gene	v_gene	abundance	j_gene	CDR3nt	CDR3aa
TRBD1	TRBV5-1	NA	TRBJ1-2	TGCGCCAGCAGCCTTATTGGACAGGGTCGAGATGGCTACACCTTC	CASSLIGQGRDGYTF
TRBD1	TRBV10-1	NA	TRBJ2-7	TGCGCCAGCAGGACAGGGGGCTACGAGCAGTACTTC	CASRTGGYEQYF
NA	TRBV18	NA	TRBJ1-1	TGTGCCAGCTCAGTCACAGGGCCCACTGAAGCTTTCTTT	CASSVTGPTEAFF
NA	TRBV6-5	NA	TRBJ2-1	TGTGCCAGCACCAAACAGGGCTACAATGAGCAGTTCTTC	CASTKQGYNEQFF
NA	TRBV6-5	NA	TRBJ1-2	TGTGCAGTGCGACAGCTTGATGGCTACACCTTC	CAVRQLDGYTF
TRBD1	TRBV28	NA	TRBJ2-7	TGTGCCAGCACCGAACAGGGGGCGTTTCTCCTCGAGCAGTACTTC	CASTEQGAFLLEQYF
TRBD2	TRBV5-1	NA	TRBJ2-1	TGCGCCAGCAGCAACGGACTAGCGGGGGCCGCAGAGCAGTTCTTC	CASSNGLAGAAEQFF
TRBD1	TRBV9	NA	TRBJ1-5	TGTGCCAGCAGCCCCGACAGGGCGGGCAATCAGCCCCAGCATTTT	CASSPDRAGNQPQHF
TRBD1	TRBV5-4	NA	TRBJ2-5	TGTGCCAGCAGCTTGGATCAGGGGGCCGAAGAGACCCAGTACTTC	CASSLDQGAEETQYF
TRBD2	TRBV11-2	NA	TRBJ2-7	TGTGCCAGCAGCCCCATCCGGAGGGGCGGGAGACCCTACGAGCAGTACTTC	CASSPIRRGGRPYEQYF
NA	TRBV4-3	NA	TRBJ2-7	TGCGCCAGCAGCCAAGGGGGGCCTTACGAGCAGTACTTC	CASSQGGPYEQYF
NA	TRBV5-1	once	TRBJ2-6	TGCGCCAGCAGCTTAGGACACCAGGTGTACTCTGGGGCCAACGTCCTGACTTTC	CASSLGHQVYSGANVLTF
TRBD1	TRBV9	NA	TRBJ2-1	TGTGCCAGCAGCGCTTCCTTGAGAGGGGGACAGGGGGCTTTTGGAAATGAGCAGTTCTTC	CASSASLRGGQGAFGNEQFF
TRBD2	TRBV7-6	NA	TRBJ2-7	TGTGCCAGCAGCTTACTATCTAGCGGGAGCTCCTACGAGCAGTACTTC	CASSLLSSGSSYEQYF
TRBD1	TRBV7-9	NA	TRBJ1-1	TGTGCCAGCGCAGCAGGGGGCGAAACTGAAGCTTTCTTT	CASAAGGETEAFF
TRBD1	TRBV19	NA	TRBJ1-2	TGTGCCAGTAGAACTACAGGGGGCGGAACTCAAGGCTACACCTTC	CASRTTGGGTQGYTF
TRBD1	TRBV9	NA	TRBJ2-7	TGTGCCAGCAGCCGGGACAGCTACGAGCAGTACTTC	CASSRDSYEQYF
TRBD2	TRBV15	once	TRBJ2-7	TGTGCCACCAGCAGAGTTGGCGGGGGGGCTTACGAGCAGTACTTC	CATSRVGGGAYEQYF
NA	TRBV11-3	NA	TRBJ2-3	TGTGCCAGCAGCTTCCGGGACTCCCGTTTAGATACGCAGTATTTT	CASSFRDSRLDTQYF
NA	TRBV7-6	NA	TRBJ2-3	TGTGCCAGCAGCTTAGGGGCAGGGTCTAGCACAGATACGCAGTATTTT	CASSLGAGSSTDTQYF
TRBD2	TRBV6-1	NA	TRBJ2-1	TGTGCCAGCAGTGTGGAGGGCGGGGGGAGCTCCTACAATGAGCAGTTCTTC	CASSVEGGGSSYNEQFF